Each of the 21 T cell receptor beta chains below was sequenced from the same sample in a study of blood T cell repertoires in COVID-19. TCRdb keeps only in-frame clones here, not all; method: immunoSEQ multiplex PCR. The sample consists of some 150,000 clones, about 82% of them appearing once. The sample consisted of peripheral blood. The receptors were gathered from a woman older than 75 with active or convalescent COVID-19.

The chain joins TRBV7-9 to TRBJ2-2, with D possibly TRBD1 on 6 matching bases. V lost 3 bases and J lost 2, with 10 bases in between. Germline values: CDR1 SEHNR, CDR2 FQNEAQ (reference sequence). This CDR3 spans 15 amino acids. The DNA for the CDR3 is TGTGCCAGCAGCTTTGGGACACTAAACACCGGGGAGCTGTTTTTT. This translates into CASSFGTLNTGELFF.

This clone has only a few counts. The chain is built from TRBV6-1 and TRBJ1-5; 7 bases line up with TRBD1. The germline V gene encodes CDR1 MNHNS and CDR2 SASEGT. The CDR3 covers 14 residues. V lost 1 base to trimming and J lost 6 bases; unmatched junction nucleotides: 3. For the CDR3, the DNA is TGTGCCAGCAGTGAAGGCAGGGGGAGTCAGCCCCAGCATTTT. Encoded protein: CASSEGRGSQPQHF.

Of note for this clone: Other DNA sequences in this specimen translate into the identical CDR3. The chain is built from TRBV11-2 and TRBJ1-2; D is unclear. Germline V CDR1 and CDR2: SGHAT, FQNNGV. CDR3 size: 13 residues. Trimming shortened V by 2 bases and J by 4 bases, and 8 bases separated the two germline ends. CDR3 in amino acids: CASSLRGFYGYTF. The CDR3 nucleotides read TGTGCCAGCAGCTTACGGGGATTCTATGGCTACACCTTC.

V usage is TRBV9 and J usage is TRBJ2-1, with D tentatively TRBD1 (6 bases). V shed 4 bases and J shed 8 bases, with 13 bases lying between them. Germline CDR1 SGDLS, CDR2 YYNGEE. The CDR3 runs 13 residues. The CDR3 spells CASSPWGHYEQFF. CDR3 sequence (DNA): TGTGCCAGCAGCCCGTGGGGGCACTATGAGCAGTTCTTC.

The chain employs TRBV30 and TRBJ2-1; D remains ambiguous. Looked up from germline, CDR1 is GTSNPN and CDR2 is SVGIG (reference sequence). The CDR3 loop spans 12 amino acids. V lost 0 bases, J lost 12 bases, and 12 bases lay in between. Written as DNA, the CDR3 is TGTGCCTGGAGTGTACCGCGGTCTTGGCAGTTCTTC. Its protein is CAWSVPRSWQFF.

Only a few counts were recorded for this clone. CDR3: CASSSYYEQYF. The CDR3 DNA is TGTGCCAGCAGTTCCTACTACGAGCAGTACTTC. This chain connects TRBV28 to TRBJ2-7; D is ambiguous. CDR3 length equals 11 residues. The ends were cut back, 4 bases at V and 3 bases at J, with 4 bases in the middle. Germline V gene lookup returns CDR1 MDHEN and CDR2 SYDVKM.

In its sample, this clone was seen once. CDR3 coding DNA: TGTGCCAGCAGTTCCAGGGGCTTTAAAGATACGCAGTATTTT. Its protein product is CASSSRGFKDTQYF. This chain links TRBV27 with TRBJ2-3; tentatively, D is TRBD1 (6 bases). Germline assignment: CDR1 MNHEY and CDR2 SMNVEV (reference sequence). This CDR3 region has 14 residues. Trimming stripped 4 bases from V and 5 bases from J, with 13 bases between.

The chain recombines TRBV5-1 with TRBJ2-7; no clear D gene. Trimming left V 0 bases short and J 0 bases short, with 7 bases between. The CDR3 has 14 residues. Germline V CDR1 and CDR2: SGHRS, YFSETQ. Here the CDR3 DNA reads TGCGCCAGCAGCTTGGAGGCGGTCTCCTACGAGCAGTACTTC. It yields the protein CASSLEAVSYEQYF. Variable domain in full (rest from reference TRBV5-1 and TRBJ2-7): KAGVTQTPRYLIKTRGQQVTLSCSPISGHRSVSWYQQTPGQGLQFLFEYFSETQRNKGNFPGRFSGRQFSNSRSEMNVSTLELGDSALYLCASSLEAVSYEQYFGPGTRLTVT.

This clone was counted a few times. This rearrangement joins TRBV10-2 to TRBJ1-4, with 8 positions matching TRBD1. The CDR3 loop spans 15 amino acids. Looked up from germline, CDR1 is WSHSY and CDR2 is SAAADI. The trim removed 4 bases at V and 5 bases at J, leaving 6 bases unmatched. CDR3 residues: CASSANRDRNEKLFF. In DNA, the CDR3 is TGCGCCAGCAGTGCTAACCGGGACAGGAATGAAAAACTGTTTTTT.

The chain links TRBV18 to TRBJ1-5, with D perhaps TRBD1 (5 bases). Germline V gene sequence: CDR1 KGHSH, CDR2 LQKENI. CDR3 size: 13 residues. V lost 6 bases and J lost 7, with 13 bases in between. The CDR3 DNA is TGTGCCAGCTCTGTCGGGGGTGCCCAGCCCCAGCATTTT. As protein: CASSVGGAQPQHF.

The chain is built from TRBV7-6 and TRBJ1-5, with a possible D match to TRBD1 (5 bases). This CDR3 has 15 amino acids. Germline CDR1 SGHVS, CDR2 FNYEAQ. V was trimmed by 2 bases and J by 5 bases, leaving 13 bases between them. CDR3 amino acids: CASSLSSGIYQPQHF. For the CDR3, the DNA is TGTGCCAGCAGCTTATCATCAGGGATATATCAGCCCCAGCATTTT.

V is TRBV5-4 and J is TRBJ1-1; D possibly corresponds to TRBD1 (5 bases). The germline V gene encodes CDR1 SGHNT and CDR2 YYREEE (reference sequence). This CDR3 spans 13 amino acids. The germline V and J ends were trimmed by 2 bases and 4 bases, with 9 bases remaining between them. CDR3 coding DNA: TGTGCCAGCAGCTTTCAAAGGGGCACTGAAGCTTTCTTT. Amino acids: CASSFQRGTEAFF.

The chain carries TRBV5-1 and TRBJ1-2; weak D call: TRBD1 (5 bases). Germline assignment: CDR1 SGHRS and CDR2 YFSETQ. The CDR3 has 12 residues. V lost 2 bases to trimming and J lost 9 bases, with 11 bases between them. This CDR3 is CASSFSRQRYTF. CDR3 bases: TGCGCCAGCAGCTTCTCCCGACAGCGCTACACCTTC.

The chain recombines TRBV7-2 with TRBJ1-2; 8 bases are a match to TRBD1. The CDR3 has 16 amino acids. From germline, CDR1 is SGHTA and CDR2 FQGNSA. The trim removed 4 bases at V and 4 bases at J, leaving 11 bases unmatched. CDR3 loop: CASSSQTGVGGYGYTF. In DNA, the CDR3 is TGTGCCAGCAGCTCCCAGACAGGGGTTGGAGGCTATGGCTACACCTTC.

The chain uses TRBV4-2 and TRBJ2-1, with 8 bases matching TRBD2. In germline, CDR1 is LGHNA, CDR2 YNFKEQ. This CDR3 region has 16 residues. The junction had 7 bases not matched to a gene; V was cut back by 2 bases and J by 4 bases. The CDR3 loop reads CASSQRSGGTYNEQFF. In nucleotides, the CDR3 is TGTGCCAGCAGCCAACGGAGCGGGGGAACTTACAATGAGCAGTTCTTC.

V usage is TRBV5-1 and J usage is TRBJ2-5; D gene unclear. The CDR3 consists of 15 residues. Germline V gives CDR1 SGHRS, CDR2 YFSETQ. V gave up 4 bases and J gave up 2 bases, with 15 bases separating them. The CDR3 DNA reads TGCGCCAGCAGCCGAACCCCTGGCCAGCAAGAGACCCAGTACTTC. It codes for CASSRTPGQQETQYF.

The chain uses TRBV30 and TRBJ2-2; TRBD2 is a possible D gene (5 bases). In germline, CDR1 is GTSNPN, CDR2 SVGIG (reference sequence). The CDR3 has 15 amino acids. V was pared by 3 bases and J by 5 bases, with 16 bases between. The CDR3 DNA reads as TGTGCCTGGAGAGGAGGAAGAGGTGATACCGGGGAGCTGTTTTTT. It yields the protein CAWRGGRGDTGELFF.

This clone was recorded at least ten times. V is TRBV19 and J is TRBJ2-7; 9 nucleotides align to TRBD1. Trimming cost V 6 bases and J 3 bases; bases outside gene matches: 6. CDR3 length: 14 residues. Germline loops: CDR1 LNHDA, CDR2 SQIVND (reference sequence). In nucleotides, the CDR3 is TGTGCCAGTAGAACGGACAGGGGAGGCTACGAGCAGTACTTC. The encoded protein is CASRTDRGGYEQYF.

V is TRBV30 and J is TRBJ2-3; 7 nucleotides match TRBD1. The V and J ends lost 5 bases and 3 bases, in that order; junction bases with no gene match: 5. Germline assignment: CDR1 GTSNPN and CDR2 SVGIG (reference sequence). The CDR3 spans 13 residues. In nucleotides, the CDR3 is TGTGCCTGGGACAGGGAGTCGACAGATACGCAGTATTTT. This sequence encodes CAWDRESTDTQYF. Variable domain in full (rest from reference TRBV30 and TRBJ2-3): SQTIHQWPATLVQPVGSPLSLECTVEGTSNPNLYWYRQAAGRGLQLLFYSVGIGQISSEVPQNLSASRPQDRQFILSSKKLLLSDSGFYLCAWDRESTDTQYFGPGTRLTVL.

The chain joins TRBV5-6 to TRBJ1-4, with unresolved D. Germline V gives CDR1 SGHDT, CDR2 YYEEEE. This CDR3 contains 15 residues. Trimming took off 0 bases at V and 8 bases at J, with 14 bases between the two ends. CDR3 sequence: CASSLVSGIVEKLFF. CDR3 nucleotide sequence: TGTGCCAGCAGCTTGGTTTCGGGGATCGTAGAAAAACTGTTTTTT. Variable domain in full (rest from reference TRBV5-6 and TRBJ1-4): DAGVTQSPTHLIKTRGQQVTLRCSPKSGHDTVSWYQQALGQGPQFIFQYYEEEERQRGNFPDRFSGHQFPNYSSELNVNALLLGDSALYLCASSLVSGIVEKLFFGSGTQLSVL.

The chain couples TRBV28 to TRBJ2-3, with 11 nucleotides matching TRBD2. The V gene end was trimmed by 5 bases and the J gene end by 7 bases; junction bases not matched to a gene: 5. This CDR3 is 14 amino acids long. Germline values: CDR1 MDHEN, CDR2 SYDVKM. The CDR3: CASSPGTSGYTQYF. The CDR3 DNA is TGTGCCAGCAGTCCCGGGACTAGCGGTTATACGCAGTATTTT.